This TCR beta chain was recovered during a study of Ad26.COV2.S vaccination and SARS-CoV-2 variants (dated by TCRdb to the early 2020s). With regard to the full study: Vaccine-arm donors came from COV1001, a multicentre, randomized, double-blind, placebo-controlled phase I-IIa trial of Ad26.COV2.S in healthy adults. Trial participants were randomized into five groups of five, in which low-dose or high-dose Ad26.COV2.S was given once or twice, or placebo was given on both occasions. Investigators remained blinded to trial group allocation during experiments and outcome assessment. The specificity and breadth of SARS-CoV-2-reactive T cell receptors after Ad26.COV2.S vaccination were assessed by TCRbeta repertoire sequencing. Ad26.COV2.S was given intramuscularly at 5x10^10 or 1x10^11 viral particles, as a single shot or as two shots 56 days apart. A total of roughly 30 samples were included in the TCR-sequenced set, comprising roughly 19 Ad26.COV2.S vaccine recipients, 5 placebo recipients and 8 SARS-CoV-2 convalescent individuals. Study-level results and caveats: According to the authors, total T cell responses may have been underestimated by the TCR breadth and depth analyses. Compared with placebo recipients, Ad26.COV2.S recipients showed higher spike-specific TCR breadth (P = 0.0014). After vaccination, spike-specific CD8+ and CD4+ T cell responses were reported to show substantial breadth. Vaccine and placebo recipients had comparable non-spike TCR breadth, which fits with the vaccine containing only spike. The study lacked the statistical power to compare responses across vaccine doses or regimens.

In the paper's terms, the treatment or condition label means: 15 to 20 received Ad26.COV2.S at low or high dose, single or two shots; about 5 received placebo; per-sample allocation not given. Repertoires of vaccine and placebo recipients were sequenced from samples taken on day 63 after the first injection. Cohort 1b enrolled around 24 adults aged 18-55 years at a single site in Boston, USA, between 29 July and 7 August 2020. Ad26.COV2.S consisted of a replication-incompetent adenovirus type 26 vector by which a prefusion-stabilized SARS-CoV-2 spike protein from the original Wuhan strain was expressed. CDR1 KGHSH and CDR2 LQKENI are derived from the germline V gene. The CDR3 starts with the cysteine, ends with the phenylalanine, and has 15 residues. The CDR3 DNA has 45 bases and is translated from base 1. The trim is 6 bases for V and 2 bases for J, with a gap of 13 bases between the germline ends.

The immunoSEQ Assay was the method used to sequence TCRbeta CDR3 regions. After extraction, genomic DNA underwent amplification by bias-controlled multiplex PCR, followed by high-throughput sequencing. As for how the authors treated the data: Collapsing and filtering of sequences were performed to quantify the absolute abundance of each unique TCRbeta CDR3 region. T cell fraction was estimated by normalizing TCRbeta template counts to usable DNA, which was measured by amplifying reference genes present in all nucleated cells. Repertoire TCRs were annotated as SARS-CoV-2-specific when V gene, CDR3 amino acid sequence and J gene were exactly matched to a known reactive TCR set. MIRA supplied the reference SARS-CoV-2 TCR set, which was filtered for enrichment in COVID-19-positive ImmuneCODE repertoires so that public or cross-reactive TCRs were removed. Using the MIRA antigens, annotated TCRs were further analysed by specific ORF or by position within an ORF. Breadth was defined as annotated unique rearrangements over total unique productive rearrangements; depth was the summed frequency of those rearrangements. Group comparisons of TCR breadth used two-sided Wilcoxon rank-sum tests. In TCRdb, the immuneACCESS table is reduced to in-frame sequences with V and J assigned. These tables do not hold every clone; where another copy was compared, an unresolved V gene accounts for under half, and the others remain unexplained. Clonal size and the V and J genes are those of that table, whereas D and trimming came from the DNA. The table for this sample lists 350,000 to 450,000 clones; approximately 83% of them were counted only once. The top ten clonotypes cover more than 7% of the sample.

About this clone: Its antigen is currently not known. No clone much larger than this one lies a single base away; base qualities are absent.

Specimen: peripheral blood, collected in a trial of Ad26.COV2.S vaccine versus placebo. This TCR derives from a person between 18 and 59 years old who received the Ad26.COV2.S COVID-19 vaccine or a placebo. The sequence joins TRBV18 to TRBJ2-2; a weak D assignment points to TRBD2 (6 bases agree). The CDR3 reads CASSRSGVNTGELFF. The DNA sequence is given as TGTGCCAGCTCCCGCTCGGGGGTCAACACCGGGGAGCTGTTTTTT.